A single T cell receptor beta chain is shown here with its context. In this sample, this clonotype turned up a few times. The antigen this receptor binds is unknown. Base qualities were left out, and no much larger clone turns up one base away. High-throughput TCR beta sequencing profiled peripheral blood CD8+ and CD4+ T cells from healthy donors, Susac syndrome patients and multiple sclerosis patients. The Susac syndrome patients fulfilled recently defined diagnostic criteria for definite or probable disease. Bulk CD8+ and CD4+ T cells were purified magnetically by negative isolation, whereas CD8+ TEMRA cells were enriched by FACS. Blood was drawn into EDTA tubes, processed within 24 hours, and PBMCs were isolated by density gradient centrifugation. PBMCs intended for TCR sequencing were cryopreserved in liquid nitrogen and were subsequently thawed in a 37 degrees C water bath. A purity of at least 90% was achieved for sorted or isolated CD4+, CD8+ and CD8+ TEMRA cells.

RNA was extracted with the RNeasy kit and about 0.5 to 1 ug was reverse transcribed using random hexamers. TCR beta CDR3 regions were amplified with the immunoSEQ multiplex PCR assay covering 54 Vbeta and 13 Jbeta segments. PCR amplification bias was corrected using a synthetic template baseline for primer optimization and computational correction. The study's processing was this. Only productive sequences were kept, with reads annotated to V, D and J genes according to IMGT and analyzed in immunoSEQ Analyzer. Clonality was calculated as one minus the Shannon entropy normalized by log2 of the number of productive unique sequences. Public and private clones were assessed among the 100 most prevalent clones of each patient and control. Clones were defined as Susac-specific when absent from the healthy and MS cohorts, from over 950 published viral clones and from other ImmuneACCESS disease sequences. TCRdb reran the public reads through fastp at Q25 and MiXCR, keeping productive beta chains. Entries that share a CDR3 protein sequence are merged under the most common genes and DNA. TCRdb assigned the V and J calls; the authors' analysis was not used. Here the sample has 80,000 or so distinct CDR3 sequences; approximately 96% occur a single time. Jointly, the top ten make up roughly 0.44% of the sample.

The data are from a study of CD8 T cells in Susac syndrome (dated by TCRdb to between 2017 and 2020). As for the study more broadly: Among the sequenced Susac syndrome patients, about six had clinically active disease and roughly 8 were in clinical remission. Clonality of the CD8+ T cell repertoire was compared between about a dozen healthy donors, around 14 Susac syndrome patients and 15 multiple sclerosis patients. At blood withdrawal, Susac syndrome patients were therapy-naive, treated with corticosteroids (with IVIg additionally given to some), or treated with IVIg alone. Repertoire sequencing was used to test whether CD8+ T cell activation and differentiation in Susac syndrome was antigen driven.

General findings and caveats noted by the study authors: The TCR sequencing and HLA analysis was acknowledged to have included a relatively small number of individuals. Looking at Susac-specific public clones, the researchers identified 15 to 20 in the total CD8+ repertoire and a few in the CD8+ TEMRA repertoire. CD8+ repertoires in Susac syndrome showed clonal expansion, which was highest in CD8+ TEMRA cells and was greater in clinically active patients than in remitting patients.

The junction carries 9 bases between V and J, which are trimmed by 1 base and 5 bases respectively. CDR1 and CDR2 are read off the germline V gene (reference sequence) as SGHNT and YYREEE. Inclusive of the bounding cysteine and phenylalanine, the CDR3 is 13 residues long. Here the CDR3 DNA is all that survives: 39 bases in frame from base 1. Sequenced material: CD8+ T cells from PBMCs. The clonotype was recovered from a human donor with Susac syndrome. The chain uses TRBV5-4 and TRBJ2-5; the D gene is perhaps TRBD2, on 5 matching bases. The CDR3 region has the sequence CASSLSGSETQYF. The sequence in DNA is TGTGCCAGCAGCTTGTCGGGGAGTGAGACCCAGTACTTC.